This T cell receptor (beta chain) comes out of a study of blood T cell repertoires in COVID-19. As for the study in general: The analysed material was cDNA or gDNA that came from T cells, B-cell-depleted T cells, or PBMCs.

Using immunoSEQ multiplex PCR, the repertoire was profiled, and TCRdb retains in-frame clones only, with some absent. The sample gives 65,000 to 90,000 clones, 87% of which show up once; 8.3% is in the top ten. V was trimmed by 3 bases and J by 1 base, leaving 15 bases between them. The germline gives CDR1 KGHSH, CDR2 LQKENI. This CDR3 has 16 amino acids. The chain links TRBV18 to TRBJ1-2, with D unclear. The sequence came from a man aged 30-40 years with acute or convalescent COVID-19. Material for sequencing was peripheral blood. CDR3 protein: CASSPEDRMNNYGYTF. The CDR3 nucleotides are TGTGCCAGCTCACCGGAGGACCGGATGAATAACTATGGCTACACCTTC.